This T cell receptor (beta chain) came from a study of shared clonotypes between healthy human individuals. The overall study: Each donor's CD8 memory used one plate, CD8 naive two, each CD4 subset three. Findings and limits, study-wide: A reduction in generation probabilities was seen for non-shared clonotypes relative to those shared by all four donors.

On this clone: Antigen: not known.

Clones were read by immunoSEQ multiplex PCR, and TCRdb kept only the in-frame ones, dropping some. The sample carries about 1.1 million clones, about 80% recorded once. V was pared by 4 bases and J by 5 bases, with 5 bases of the junction left unmatched. This CDR3 has 14 amino acids. From germline, CDR1 is SGHRS and CDR2 YFSETQ. Sequenced: memory CD4+ T cells from PBMCs. As for subset: CD45RA-negative fraction. The clonotype comes from a man younger than 35 in good health. Some clones in this sample may be carry-over from other donors' samples. The chain has TRBV5-1 and TRBJ1-1; 10 bases line up with TRBD1. CDR3 protein: CASSIGQGGTEAFF. Written as DNA, the CDR3 is TGCGCCAGCAGCATAGGACAGGGGGGTACTGAAGCTTTCTTT.